The T cell receptor (beta chain) described here comes from a study of regulatory T cells in long-lasting Graves disease. Arm-PCR of CDR3 regions with iRepertoire HTBI primers generated TCR beta libraries. Via MiXCR, TCRdb re-called the multiplex PCR reads, giving one row per CDR3 protein. The table lists roughly 320,000 distinct CDR3 sequences, around 17% of them singletons, with 25% to 30% in the top ten. Specified time point: newly diagnosed GD, antithyroid drugs for less than 3 months. PBMC RNA was the source of the TCR library. Graves' disease diagnosis followed American Thyroid Association guidelines. Staff drew approximately 9.3 milliliters of peripheral blood into EDTA tubes. Points from the study as a whole: Persistent disease showed a preference for TRBV28, TRBJ1-2 and TRBJ2-5. Thyroid tissue went unstudied; only peripheral blood was examined.

V lost 2 bases, J lost 5 bases, and 13 bases lay in between. The CDR3 covers 14 residues. The V gene's germline CDR1 is SGHRS and CDR2 YFSETQ. Concerning this clonotype itself: What it binds is not known.

The same data also contributed to another study, on T cells in Graves' hyperthyroidism and ophthalmopathy.

This clonotype was obtained from a man aged 35-49 years with Graves disease. The material was peripheral blood mononuclear cells (PBMCs), obtained at new diagnosis, from a patient treated with antithyroid drugs. This sequence joins TRBV5-1 and TRBJ1-1, with D unresolved. The CDR3 is CASSFIKGGTEAFF. In DNA, the CDR3 is TGCGCCAGCAGCTTCATCAAAGGTGGGACTGAAGCTTTCTTT.